Sequencing of this T cell receptor (beta chain) was carried out in a study of blood T cell repertoires in COVID-19. CDR1 and CDR2 (germline): MNHEY, SMNVEV (reference sequence). Trimming at V came to 1 base and at J to 5 bases, leaving 10 bases not matched to a gene. This CDR3 has 17 amino acids. Profiling relied on immunoSEQ multiplex PCR, and the TCRdb table lists in-frame clones only, not all of them. The sample yields just over 95,000 clones, 82% seen once. The gene calls are TRBV27 and TRBJ1-4; 7 bases align to TRBD1. Sequences were obtained from peripheral blood. This clonotype was sampled from an elderly man with acute or convalescent COVID-19. The DNA for the CDR3 is TGTGCCAGCAGTTTATTGGGCGTGGCAGGGGGAAATGAAAAACTGTTTTTT. Translating gives CASSLLGVAGGNEKLFF.